This T cell receptor beta chain was profiled in a study of naive and memory T cell subsets. Findings of the study overall: Possibly reflecting memory cells re-expressing CD45RA, a few larger clonotypes occurred in naive repertoires, especially CD8.

V lost 2 bases and J lost 2, with 18 bases in between. The CDR3 is 16 residues long. CDR1 and CDR2 (germline): DFQATT, SNEGSKA (reference sequence). In its sample, this clonotype was seen many times. The antigen is not known. An equimolar mix of two oligonucleotides served as the beta constant-region primer for TRBC1 and TRBC2. Ligated cDNA was amplified by four rounds of PCR with nested alpha and beta constant-region primers and SP2. Via MiXCR, TCRdb re-called the UMI-ligation and nested PCR reads, giving one row per CDR3 protein. The sample has over 90,000 distinct CDR3 sequences, approximately 10% seen once.

The V call is TRBV20-1, the J call TRBJ1-1; no definite D call. The sequence was obtained from a human donor in good health. Sample: naive CD4+ T cells from blood. The CDR3 sequence: CSARKVEGRSNTEAFF. CDR3 coding DNA: TGCAGTGCTAGAAAGGTAGAGGGTCGATCTAACACTGAAGCTTTCTTT.